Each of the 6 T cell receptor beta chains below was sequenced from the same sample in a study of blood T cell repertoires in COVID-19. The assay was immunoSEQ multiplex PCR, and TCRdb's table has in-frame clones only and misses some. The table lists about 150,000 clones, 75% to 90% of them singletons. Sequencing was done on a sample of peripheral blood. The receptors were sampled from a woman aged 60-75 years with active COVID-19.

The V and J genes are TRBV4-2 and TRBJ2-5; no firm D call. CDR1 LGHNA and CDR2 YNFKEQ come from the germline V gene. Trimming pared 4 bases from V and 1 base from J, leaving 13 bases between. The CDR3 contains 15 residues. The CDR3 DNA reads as TGTGCCAGCAGCCCAACCCGACAAGCCCAAGAGACCCAGTACTTC. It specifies CASSPTRQAQETQYF.

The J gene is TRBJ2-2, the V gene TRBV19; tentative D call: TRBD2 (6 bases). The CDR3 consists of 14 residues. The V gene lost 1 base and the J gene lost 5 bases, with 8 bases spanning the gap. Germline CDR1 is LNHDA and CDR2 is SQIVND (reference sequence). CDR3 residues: CASSIGRETGELFF. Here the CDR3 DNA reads TGTGCCAGTAGTATAGGGAGGGAAACCGGGGAGCTGTTTTTT. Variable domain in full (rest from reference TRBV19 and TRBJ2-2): DGGITQSPKYLFRKEGQNVTLSCEQNLNHDAMYWYRQDPGQGLRLIYYSQIVNDFQKGDIAEGYSVSREKKESFPLTVTSAQKNPTAFYLCASSIGRETGELFFGEGSRLTVL.

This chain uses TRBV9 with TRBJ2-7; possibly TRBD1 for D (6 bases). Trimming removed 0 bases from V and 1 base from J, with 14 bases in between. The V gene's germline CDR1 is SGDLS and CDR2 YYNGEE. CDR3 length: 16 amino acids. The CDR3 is CASSVGAQGLSYEQYF. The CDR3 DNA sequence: TGTGCCAGCAGCGTAGGGGCGCAGGGGTTGTCCTACGAGCAGTACTTC.

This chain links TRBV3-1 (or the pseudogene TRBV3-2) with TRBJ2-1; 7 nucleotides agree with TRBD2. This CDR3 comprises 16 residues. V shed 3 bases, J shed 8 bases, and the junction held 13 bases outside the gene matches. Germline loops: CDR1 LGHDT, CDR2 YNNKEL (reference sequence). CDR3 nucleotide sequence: TGTGCCAGCAGCCAGATCTTAGGGAGGGGAGGTTATGAGCAGTTCTTC. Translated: CASSQILGRGGYEQFF.

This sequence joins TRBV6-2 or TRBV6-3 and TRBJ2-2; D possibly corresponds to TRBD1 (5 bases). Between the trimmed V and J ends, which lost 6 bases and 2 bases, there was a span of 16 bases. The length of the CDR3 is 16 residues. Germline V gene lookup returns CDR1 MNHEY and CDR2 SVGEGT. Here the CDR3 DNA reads TGTGCCAGCAGCCCGATAGGGGTTTTTAACACCGGGGAGCTGTTTTTT. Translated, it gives CASSPIGVFNTGELFF.

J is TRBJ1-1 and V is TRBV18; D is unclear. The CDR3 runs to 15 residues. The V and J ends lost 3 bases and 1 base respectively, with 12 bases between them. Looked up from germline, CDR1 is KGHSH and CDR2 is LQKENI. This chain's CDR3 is CASSPEGVGNTEAFF. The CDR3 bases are TGTGCCAGCTCACCCGAAGGAGTCGGGAACACTGAAGCTTTCTTT.